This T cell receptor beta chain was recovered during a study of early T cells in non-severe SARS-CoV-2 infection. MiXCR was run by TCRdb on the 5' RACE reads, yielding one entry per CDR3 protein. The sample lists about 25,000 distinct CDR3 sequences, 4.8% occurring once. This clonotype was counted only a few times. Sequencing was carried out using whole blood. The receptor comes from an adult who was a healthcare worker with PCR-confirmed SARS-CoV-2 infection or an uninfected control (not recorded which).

CDR3 region: CASSLASSYNEQFF. The CDR3 nucleotides read TGTGCCAGCAGTTTAGCCAGCTCCTACAATGAGCAGTTCTTC. This rearrangement joins TRBV6-5 to TRBJ2-1; D remains ambiguous. The CDR3 runs to 14 residues. Between the trimmed V and J ends, which lost 4 bases and 0 bases, there was a span of 7 bases. The V gene's germline CDR1 is MNHEY and CDR2 SVGAGI.